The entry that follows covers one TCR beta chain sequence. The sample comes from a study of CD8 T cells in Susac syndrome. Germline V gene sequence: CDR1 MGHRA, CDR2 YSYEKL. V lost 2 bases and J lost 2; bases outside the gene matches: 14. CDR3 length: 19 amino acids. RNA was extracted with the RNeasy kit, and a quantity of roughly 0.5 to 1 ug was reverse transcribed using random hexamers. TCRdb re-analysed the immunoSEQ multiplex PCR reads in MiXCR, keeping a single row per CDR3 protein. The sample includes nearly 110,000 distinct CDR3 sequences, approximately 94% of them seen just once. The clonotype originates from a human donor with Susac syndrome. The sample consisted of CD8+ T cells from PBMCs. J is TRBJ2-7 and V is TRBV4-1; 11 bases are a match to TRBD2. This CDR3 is CASSQITSGGAEPTYEQYF. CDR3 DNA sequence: TGCGCCAGCAGCCAAATCACTAGCGGGGGCGCGGAGCCGACCTACGAGCAGTACTTC.